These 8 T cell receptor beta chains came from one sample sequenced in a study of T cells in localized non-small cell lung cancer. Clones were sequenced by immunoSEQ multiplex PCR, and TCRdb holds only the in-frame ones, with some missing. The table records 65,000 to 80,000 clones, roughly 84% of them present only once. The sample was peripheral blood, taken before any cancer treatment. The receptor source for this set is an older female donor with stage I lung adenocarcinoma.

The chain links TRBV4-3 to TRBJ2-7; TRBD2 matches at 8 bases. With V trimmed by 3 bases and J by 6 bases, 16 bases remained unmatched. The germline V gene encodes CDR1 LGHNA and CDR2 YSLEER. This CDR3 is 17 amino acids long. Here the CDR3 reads CASSQEPGLGFAGEQYF. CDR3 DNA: TGCGCCAGCAGCCAGGAACCGGGACTAGGGTTTGCTGGCGAGCAGTACTTC.

The DNA for the CDR3 is TGTGCCAGCAGCTTCCCACCGGGACTAGCGCCAACCGGGGAGCTGTTTTTT. It encodes CASSFPPGLAPTGELFF. The chain carries TRBV11-2 and TRBJ2-2, with 10 positions matching TRBD2. Germline CDR1 is SGHAT and CDR2 is FQNNGV. This CDR3 is built from 17 residues. V dropped 3 bases and J dropped 5; count of bases not matched to a gene: 9.

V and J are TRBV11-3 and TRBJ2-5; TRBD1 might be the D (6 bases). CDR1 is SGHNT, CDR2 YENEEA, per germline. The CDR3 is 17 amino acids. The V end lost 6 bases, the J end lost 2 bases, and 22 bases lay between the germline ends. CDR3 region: CASSFPTPGTQQETQYF. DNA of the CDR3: TGTGCCAGCAGTTTTCCTACCCCCGGGACACAACAAGAGACCCAGTACTTC.

CDR3 sequence: CAARGDYTGELFF. The CDR3 region has the DNA TGTGCCGCCCGGGGGGACTACACCGGGGAGCTGTTTTTT. V gene TRBV10-3 combines with J gene TRBJ2-2; TRBD2 aligns across 7 bases. Germline CDR1 reads ENHRY; CDR2 reads SYGVKD. The CDR3 totals 13 residues. J gave up 3 bases and V 11 bases, and 6 bases lay outside the gene matches.

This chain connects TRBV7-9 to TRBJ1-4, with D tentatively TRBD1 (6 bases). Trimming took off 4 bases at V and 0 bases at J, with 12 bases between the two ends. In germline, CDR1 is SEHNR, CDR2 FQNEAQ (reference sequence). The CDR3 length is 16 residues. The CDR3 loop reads CASSSGTPATNEKLFF. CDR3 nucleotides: TGTGCCAGCAGCTCCGGGACACCGGCAACTAATGAAAAACTGTTTTTT.

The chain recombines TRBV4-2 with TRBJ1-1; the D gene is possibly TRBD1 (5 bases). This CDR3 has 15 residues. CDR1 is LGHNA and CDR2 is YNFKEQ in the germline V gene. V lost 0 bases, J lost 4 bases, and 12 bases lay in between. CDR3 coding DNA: TGTGCCAGCAGCCAAGATTTGGGGGACTTCACTGAAGCTTTCTTT. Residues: CASSQDLGDFTEAFF.

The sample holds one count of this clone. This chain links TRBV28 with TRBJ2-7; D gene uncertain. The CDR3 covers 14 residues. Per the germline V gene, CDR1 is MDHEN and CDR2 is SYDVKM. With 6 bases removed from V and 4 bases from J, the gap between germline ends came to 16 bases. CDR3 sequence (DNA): TGTGCCAGCAGGCCCACTGGTGAAGCGTACGAGCAGTACTTC. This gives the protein CASRPTGEAYEQYF.

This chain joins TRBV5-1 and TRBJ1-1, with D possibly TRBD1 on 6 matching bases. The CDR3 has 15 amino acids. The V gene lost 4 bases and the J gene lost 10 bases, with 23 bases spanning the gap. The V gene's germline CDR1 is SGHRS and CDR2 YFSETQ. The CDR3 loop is CASSLTGTLSTGAFF. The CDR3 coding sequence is TGCGCCAGCAGCCTCACCGGGACACTCTCGACCGGAGCTTTCTTT.